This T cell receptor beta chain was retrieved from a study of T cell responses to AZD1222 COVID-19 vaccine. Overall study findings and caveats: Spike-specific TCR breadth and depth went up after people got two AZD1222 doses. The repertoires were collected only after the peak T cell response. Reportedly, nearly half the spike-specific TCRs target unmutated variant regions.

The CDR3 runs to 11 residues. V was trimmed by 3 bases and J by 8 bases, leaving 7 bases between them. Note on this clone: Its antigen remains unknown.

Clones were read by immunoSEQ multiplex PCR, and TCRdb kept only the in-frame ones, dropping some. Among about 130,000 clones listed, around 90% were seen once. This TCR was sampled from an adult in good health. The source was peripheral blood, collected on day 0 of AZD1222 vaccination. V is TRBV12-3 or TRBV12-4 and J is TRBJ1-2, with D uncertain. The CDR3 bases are TGTGCCAGCAGTTTCGCTGTGGGCTACACCTTC. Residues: CASSFAVGYTF.